The subject of this entry is one TCR beta chain. The specificity of this receptor is unknown. Within one base of it there is no much larger clone, and no base qualities were kept. The entry originates in a study of cytotoxic CD8 clonotypes in ibrutinib-treated CLL (dated by TCRdb to about 2021). Regarding the complete study: The cohort included more than 14 treatment-naive and under 13 relapsed/refractory patients; 17 to 18 were IGHV unmutated. Longitudinal samples were obtainable from 26 of the 86 participants in the trial. An average of around 260,000 productive templates and tens of thousands of productive rearrangements was obtained per sample. Cryopreserved peripheral blood mononuclear cells were collected at three points: before therapy, at response, and at either sustained remission or disease progression. Patients were still on ibrutinib when every remission and progressive disease sample was collected. Responses were partial in some 24 patients and complete in 2; after median roughly 69 months follow-up, roughly 15 stayed in remission and about 12 progressed. Response samples were obtained after a median of 12 months of treatment, with a range of about 6 to 36 months.

On a MiSeq, deep resolution sequencing aimed for a depth between 1 in 1 million and 1 in 200,000 T cells, with each clonotype covered about 9.2x on average. TCR beta libraries were generated with the immunoSEQ hsTCRB Kit. The authors processed their data as follows. ImmunoSEQ Data Assistant and ImmunoSEQ Analyzer were used for data analysis, and V, D and J genes were assigned according to IMGT definitions. Clonality, with values ranging from 0 to 1, was calculated as one minus the normalized Shannon entropy of productive rearrangement frequencies. Only overrepresented clonotypes making up at least 0.05% of the repertoire of each patient were included in the public clonotype analysis. Thirteen age-matched healthy donor repertoires from immuneACCESS were used as controls for clonality. The immuneACCESS repertoire file appears here via TCRdb, limited to in-frame rearrangements. These files lack a portion of the clones; in checked studies, under half of the deficit traces to unresolved V genes, and the cause of the others is not known. The V and J calls and the clone size are those of that table, but D and trimming were determined from the DNA. The sample records 250,000 to 350,000 clones, about 72% of which are singletons. The ten largest account for roughly 5% of the sample.

Inclusive of the bounding cysteine and phenylalanine, the CDR3 is 16 residues long. The CDR3 DNA has 48 bases and is translated from base 1. V and J are truncated by 0 bases and 7 bases respectively, leaving an intervening sequence of 19 bases. CDR1 and CDR2 were assigned from the germline V gene as SGHDT and YYEEEE. The time point label for this specimen denotes: progressive disease on ibrutinib. For TCR beta library preparation, around 2 micrograms of genomic DNA were isolated from cryopreserved PBMCs. Longitudinal blood samples from CLL patients on ibrutinib monotherapy were analyzed using high-throughput TCR beta sequencing. The patients took part in an open-label, single-center phase 2 trial of ibrutinib monotherapy. The investigation overall reported the following: Clonality rose at ibrutinib response, remained stable during sustained remission, and dropped back toward baseline at progression. Sampling times were not matched between patients in sustained remission and patients whose disease was progressing, and lymph node repertoires were not examined. Public clonotypes were rare and either contracted or stayed stable during treatment, and the rise in clonality at ibrutinib response reflected the expansion of private clonotypes. At baseline, clonality was higher than in age-matched healthy donors and showed a strong correlation with circulating CD8+ T-cell counts.

The TCR sequence derives from a human donor with chronic lymphocytic leukemia. Here the chain combines TRBV5-6 and TRBJ2-5; the D gene cannot be resolved reliably. This sample comprised PBMCs, obtained at disease progression, from a patient treated with ibrutinib. The CDR3 here reads CASSLEAEYGRGTQYF. DNA sequence: TGTGCCAGCAGCTTGGAGGCAGAGTACGGAAGAGGGACCCAGTACTTC.